This T cell receptor beta chain was sequenced for a study of T-cell memory formation after mild COVID-19. The sample holds a few counts of this clonotype. TCRdb re-called the 5' RACE reads through MiXCR, storing one row per CDR3 protein. In the table there are hundreds of thousands of distinct CDR3 sequences, about a sixth of which are singletons. The CDR3 is made up of 17 amino acids. CDR1 is LNHNV, CDR2 YYDKDF, per germline (reference sequence). Trimming took 5 bases from V and 0 from J; bases not matched to a gene: 10. The chain employs TRBV15 and TRBJ2-1, with 7 bases lining up with TRBD1. The TCR was taken from a man in his late teens or twenties who had mild COVID-19 (a few samples of this study predate the infection). Cell type and time point are not known. The sample was PBMCs or a T cell subset sorted from them (not recorded which). The CDR3 region has the DNA TGTGCCACCAGCGGAGGACAGGTTGTAGTCTCCTACAATGAGCAGTTCTTC. It encodes CATSGGQVVVSYNEQFF.